Each of the 4 T cell receptor beta chains below was sequenced from the same sample in a study of blood T cell repertoires in COVID-19. TCRdb keeps only in-frame clones here, not all; method: immunoSEQ multiplex PCR. The table includes roughly 300,000 clones, around 92% detected once. Sequencing was performed on peripheral blood. These receptors came from a young man who had recovered from COVID-19.

This clone was observed a single time. This sequence joins TRBV4-2 and TRBJ1-2, with D tentatively TRBD1 (6 bases). The CDR3 runs 15 residues. Germline V gives CDR1 LGHNA, CDR2 YNFKEQ. V gave up 3 bases and J gave up 2 bases, with 13 bases separating them. The CDR3 sequence: CASSQGYRDNYGYTF. The CDR3 coding sequence is TGTGCCAGCAGCCAGGGCTACAGGGACAACTATGGCTACACCTTC.

The V gene is TRBV30, the J gene TRBJ1-1; 8 bases are shared with TRBD1. Germline lookup yields CDR1 GTSNPN and CDR2 SVGIG (reference sequence). The CDR3 extends over 11 amino acids. The junction had 4 bases not matched to a gene; V was cut back by 8 bases and J by 5 bases. CDR3 DNA sequence: TGTGCCAAGGGACAGGCAACTGAAGCTTTCTTT. It is translated as CAKGQATEAFF.

This chain links TRBV19 with TRBJ2-1; D is perhaps TRBD1 (6 bases). V was shortened by 3 bases and J by 3 bases, with 15 bases between the two germline ends. The CDR3 runs 16 residues. Germline assignment: CDR1 LNHDA and CDR2 SQIVND (reference sequence). CDR3: CASSIGGRALYNEQFF. DNA of the CDR3: TGTGCCAGTAGTATTGGGGGCCGGGCTCTCTACAATGAGCAGTTCTTC.

V and J are TRBV19 and TRBJ2-1, with 9 bases matching TRBD1. V lost 11 bases, J lost 0 bases, and 8 bases stayed unmatched. The CDR3 consists of 15 residues. From germline, CDR1 is LNHDA and CDR2 SQIVND (reference sequence). The CDR3 reads CAATGGPSSYNEQFF. The CDR3 coding sequence is TGTGCCGCCACAGGGGGCCCAAGCTCCTACAATGAGCAGTTCTTC.